This T cell receptor beta chain comes out of a study of shared clonotypes between healthy human individuals. Some clones are missing from TCRdb's copy, which holds only in-frame ones; the method was immunoSEQ multiplex PCR. This sample has over a million clones; around 95% occur once, and the top ten carry 1% to 1.5%. Germline V gene sequence: CDR1 MNHNY, CDR2 SVGAGI (reference sequence). The CDR3 extends over 14 amino acids. V lost 5 bases and J 0 bases, leaving 9 bases between the germline ends. This clonotype was obtained from a man younger than 45 in good health. The sequenced material came from naive CD4+ T cells sorted from blood. Stated subset: CD45RA+ positively selected. V gene TRBV6-6 combines with J gene TRBJ2-3; D remains ambiguous. CDR3 sequence reads: CASSVGVSTDTQYF. The CDR3 bases are TGTGCCAGCAGTGTAGGCGTAAGCACAGATACGCAGTATTTT.